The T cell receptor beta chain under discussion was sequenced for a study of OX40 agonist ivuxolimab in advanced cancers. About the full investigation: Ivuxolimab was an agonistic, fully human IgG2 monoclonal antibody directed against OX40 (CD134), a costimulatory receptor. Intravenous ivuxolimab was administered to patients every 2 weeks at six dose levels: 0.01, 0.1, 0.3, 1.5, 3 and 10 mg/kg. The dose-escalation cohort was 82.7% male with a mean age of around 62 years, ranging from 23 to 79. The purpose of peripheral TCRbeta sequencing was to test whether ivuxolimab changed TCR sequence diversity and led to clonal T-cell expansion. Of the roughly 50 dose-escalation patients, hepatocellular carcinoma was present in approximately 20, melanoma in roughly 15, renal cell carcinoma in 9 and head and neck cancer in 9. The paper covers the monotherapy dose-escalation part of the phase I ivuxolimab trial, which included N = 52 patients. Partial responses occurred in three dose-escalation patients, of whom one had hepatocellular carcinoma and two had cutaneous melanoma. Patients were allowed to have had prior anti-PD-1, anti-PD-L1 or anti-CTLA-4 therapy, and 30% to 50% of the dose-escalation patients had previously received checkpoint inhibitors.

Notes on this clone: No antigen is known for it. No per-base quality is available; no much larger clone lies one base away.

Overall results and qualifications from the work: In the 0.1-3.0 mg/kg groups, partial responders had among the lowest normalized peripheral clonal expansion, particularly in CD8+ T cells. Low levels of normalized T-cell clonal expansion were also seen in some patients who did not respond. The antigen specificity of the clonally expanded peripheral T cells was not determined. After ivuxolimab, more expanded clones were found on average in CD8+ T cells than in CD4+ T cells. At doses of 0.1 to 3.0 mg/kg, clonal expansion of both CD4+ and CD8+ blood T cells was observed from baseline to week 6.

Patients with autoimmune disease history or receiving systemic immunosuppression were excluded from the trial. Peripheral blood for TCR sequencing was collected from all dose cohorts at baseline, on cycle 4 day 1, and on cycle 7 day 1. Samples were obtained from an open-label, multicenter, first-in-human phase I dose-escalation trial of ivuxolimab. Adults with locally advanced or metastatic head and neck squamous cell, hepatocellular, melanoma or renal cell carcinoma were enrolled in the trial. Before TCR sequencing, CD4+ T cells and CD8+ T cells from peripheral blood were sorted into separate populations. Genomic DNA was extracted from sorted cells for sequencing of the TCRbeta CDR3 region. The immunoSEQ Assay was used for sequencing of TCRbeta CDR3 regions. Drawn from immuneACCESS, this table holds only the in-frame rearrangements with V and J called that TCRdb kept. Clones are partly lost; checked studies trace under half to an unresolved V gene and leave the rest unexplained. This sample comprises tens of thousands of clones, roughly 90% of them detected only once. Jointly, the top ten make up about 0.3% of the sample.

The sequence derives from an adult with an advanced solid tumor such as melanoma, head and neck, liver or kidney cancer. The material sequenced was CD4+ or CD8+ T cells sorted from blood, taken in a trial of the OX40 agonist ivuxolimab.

CDR3 protein: CASSAEPGAGTDTQYF. The sequenced DNA is TGCGCCAGCAGCGCAGAGCCAGGGGCCGGCACAGATACGCAGTATTTT. The chain uses TRBV5-1 and TRBJ2-3; the D gene is perhaps TRBD1, on 6 matching bases. Between the V and J ends, shortened by 4 bases and 1 base respectively, the junction contains 16 bases. The germline V gene specifies SGHRS as CDR1 and YFSETQ as CDR2. There are 16 amino acids in the CDR3, from cysteine to phenylalanine inclusive. CDR3 DNA only is kept here, 48 bases in frame from base 1.